A single sample is the source of the 13 T cell receptor beta chains below, sequenced in a study of regulatory T cells in long-lasting Graves disease. Arm-PCR with iRepertoire HTBI primers amplified the CDR3 regions for these TCR beta libraries. TCRdb reprocessed the multiplex PCR reads via MiXCR and lists one record per CDR3 protein. The sample includes 400,000 to 550,000 distinct CDR3 sequences, roughly 17% of them seen just once. Time point specified: newly diagnosed GD, antithyroid drugs for less than 3 months. Isolated PBMC RNA provided the starting material for the TCR library. The sample also formed part of further work on T cells in Graves' hyperthyroidism and ophthalmopathy.

This specimen consisted of peripheral blood mononuclear cells (PBMCs), obtained at new diagnosis, from a patient treated with antithyroid drugs. These receptors were obtained from a woman aged 18-30 years with Graves disease.

V is TRBV28 and J is TRBJ2-5; the match to TRBD2 covers 12 bases. CDR1 is MDHEN, CDR2 SYDVKM, per germline. The CDR3 has 17 amino acids. J lost 1 base, V lost 5 bases, and 8 bases had no gene match. The CDR3 DNA follows: TGTGCCAGCAGTAGGGGGCTAGCGGGAGGGGTCCAAGAGACCCAGTACTTC. Translated, it gives CASSRGLAGGVQETQYF.

V and J are TRBV4-1 and TRBJ1-1, with D possibly TRBD1 on 6 matching bases. Trimming stripped 4 bases from V and 4 bases from J, with 13 bases between. The CDR3 is 14 amino acids. In germline, CDR1 is MGHRA, CDR2 YSYEKL. The CDR3 nucleotides are TGCGCCAGCAGCCGGACAGCGGACGGCACTGAAGCTTTCTTT. It is translated as CASSRTADGTEAFF.

This clonotype appeared many times. The chain carries TRBV7-9 and TRBJ2-1; D unresolved. There are 14 residues in the CDR3. V was pared by 8 bases and J by 7 bases, with 18 bases between. Germline V lookup: CDR1 SEHNR, CDR2 FQNEAQ (reference sequence). CDR3 nucleotide sequence: TGTGCCAGCCACCCCGGGCCCTCCCATAATGAGCAGTTCTTC. This encodes CASHPGPSHNEQFF.

Ten or more counts support this clonotype. Here the CDR3 DNA reads TGTGCCAGCAGCTCGGAATTAGCGGGCTCAGATACGCAGTATTTT. Translation: CASSSELAGSDTQYF. The chain combines TRBV7-2 with TRBJ2-3; 7 positions match TRBD2. The ends lost 4 bases at V and 4 bases at J; junction bases unmatched: 8. Per the germline V gene, CDR1 is SGHTA and CDR2 is FQGNSA. The CDR3 sequence is 15 residues long.

The chain is built from TRBV30 and TRBJ2-1; 7 nucleotides line up with TRBD2. Germline V CDR1 and CDR2: GTSNPN, SVGIG (reference sequence). This CDR3 is 15 amino acids long. V lost 2 bases and J lost 8; bases outside the gene matches: 12. As DNA, the CDR3 is TGTGCCTGGAGTTCGGGGTCGGGAGGAGGCGATGAGCAGTTCTTC. It codes for CAWSSGSGGGDEQFF.

The chain carries TRBV18 and TRBJ2-5; perhaps TRBD1 as D (6 bases). V was cut by 0 bases and J by 5 bases, with 16 bases left in between. The V gene's germline CDR1 is KGHSH and CDR2 LQKENI. The CDR3 runs 16 residues. The chain's CDR3 is CASSPPNSGVGETQYF. The CDR3 DNA sequence: TGTGCCAGCTCACCACCGAATTCAGGGGTCGGGGAGACCCAGTACTTC.

The chain couples TRBV5-1 to TRBJ1-1, with TRBD1 matching over 7 bases. The CDR3 extends over 14 amino acids. Germline assignment: CDR1 SGHRS and CDR2 YFSETQ. The V segment lost 1 base and the J segment 4 bases; nucleotides outside the gene matches: 4. The CDR3 DNA is TGCGCCAGCAGCTTGAACACAGGGGTCACTGAAGCTTTCTTT. This encodes CASSLNTGVTEAFF.

This chain uses TRBV7-2 with TRBJ2-6; the match to TRBD1 covers 9 bases. There are 20 residues in the CDR3. The germline V gene encodes CDR1 SGHTA and CDR2 FQGNSA. V gave up 0 bases and J gave up 2 bases; unmatched junction bases: 11. For the CDR3, the DNA is TGTGCCAGCAGCTTAGCGCTTGTAGGGACAGGGAGAACTGGGGCCAACGTCCTGACTTTC. It codes for CASSLALVGTGRTGANVLTF.

Many counts were recorded for this clonotype. The chain combines TRBV7-8 with TRBJ2-7; D is undetermined. Deletions cut 8 bases from V and 2 bases from J, with 13 bases between. The CDR3 is 13 residues long. The germline V gene has CDR1 SGHVS and CDR2 FQNEAQ. The CDR3 reads CASGKAPAYEQYF. For the CDR3, the DNA is TGTGCCAGCGGCAAGGCCCCGGCCTACGAGCAGTACTTC. Full variable domain (remainder filled in from reference TRBV7-8 and TRBJ2-7): GAGVSQSPRYKVAKRGQDVALRCDPISGHVSLFWYQQALGQGPEFLTYFQNEAQLDKSGLPSDRFFAERPEGSVSTLKIQRTQQEDSAVYLCASGKAPAYEQYFGPGTRLTVT.

Comments on this clonotype: A much larger clone is a single base away; this may be a read error. The chain combines TRBV28 with TRBJ2-7; unclear D gene. Germline V lookup: CDR1 MDHEN, CDR2 SYDVKM. The CDR3 runs 12 residues. CDR3: CASSSTIYEQHF. CDR3 nucleotide sequence: TGTGCCAGCAGTTCGACAATCTACGAGCAGCACTTC.

This clonotype was observed at least ten times. The CDR3: CASSPLTLSSYNEQFF. CDR3 DNA: TGTGCCAGCAGCCCCCTGACATTAAGCTCCTACAATGAGCAGTTCTTC. The genes are TRBV6-1 and TRBJ2-1; D gene unclear. V was clipped by 6 bases and J by 0 bases, with 15 bases between them. The CDR3 runs to 16 residues. Per germline, CDR1 MNHNS and CDR2 SASEGT.

This sequence joins TRBV12-3 or TRBV12-4 and TRBJ2-2; D remains ambiguous. The CDR3 extends over 15 amino acids. Trimming pared 2 bases from V and 3 bases from J, leaving 10 bases between. CDR3 region: CASSLIQGYTGELFF. The CDR3 nucleotides are TGTGCCAGCAGTTTAATACAAGGATACACCGGGGAGCTGTTTTTT.

This clonotype was observed many times. This sequence joins TRBV30 and TRBJ2-7; 8 nucleotides align to TRBD2. Germline CDR1 GTSNPN, CDR2 SVGIG (reference sequence). V gave up 4 bases and J gave up 3 bases; unmatched junction bases: 11. This CDR3 comprises 15 residues. The CDR3 reads CAWKGVGGLGYEQYF. The CDR3 region has the DNA TGTGCCTGGAAGGGAGTCGGGGGACTAGGCTACGAGCAGTACTTC.